This TCR beta chain is from a study of cytotoxic CD8 clonotypes in ibrutinib-treated CLL. The V gene's germline CDR1 is MNHNY and CDR2 SVGAGI (reference sequence). V was shortened by 4 bases and J by 4 bases, with 10 bases between the two germline ends. This CDR3 spans 14 amino acids. Data came from immunoSEQ multiplex PCR; TCRdb stores just in-frame clones and leaves some out. The sample has about 310,000 clones, around four fifths seen once; the top ten hold 5.5% to 8%. The sequenced sample was PBMCs, obtained before ibrutinib treatment. The rearrangement links TRBV6-6 to TRBJ2-2; a weak D match, TRBD2 (5 bases). The receptor was isolated from a human donor with chronic lymphocytic leukemia. The CDR3 reads CASSWLARTGELFF. CDR3 DNA sequence: TGTGCCAGCAGTTGGCTAGCTCGCACCGGGGAGCTGTTTTTT.